Listed here are 7 T cell receptor beta chains from one sample, sequenced in a study of vaccination and CD4 T cells after COVID-19. These receptors' antigens are unknown. Cultured CD4+ T cell DNA was sequenced using the Oncomine TCR Beta short-read assay. MiXCR was run by TCRdb on the PCR reads, yielding one entry per CDR3 protein. The top ten clones hold about 10% of a sample with about 14,000 distinct CDR3 sequences, 40% to 60% of them seen once. Described treatment: roughly 11-day PBMC culture with coronavirus spike peptide pools or control peptides (ViraFEST assay). The input for sequencing was CD4+ T cells from blood, cultured in vitro, taken before SARS-CoV-2 vaccination. Receptors originate from a human donor who had recovered from COVID-19.

The chain couples TRBV2 to TRBJ1-6, with unresolved D. V shed 6 bases and J shed 5 bases, with 8 bases lying between them. This CDR3 region has 13 residues. CDR1 and CDR2 (germline): SNHLY, FYNNEI. This CDR3 is CASRGENNSPLHF. As DNA, the CDR3 is TGTGCCAGCAGGGGAGAGAATAATTCACCCCTCCACTTT.

This clonotype was seen more than once but under ten times. The chain joins TRBV20-1 to TRBJ2-1; 11 positions match TRBD2. Germline V gene sequence: CDR1 DFQATT, CDR2 SNEGSKA (reference sequence). The CDR3 length is 15 residues. The V and J ends lost 1 base and 6 bases, in that order; junction bases with no gene match: 5. Written as DNA, the CDR3 is TGCAGTGCTAGAGCCCCTAGCGGGGGGACCAATGAGCAGTTCTTC. Encoded protein: CSARAPSGGTNEQFF.

This clonotype was detected only a few times. V is TRBV6-1 and J is TRBJ1-2; D unclear. This CDR3 is 14 amino acids long. Germline V gene lookup returns CDR1 MNHNS and CDR2 SASEGT. V lost 6 bases to trimming and J lost 3 bases, with 14 bases between them. This CDR3 reads CASSTLGQDYGYTF. As DNA, the CDR3 is TGTGCCAGCAGCACACTCGGCCAGGACTATGGCTACACCTTC.

This clonotype was seen once. This chain uses TRBV6-1 with TRBJ2-2, with a possible D match to TRBD1 (5 bases). This CDR3 spans 16 amino acids. From germline, CDR1 is MNHNS and CDR2 SASEGT. V lost 2 bases and J lost 5, with 15 bases in between. The CDR3 nucleotides are TGTGCCAGCAGTGAAAGATCCAGGGTTGCAACCGGGGAGCTGTTTTTT. Translating gives CASSERSRVATGELFF.

The rearrangement joins TRBV7-8 to TRBJ2-3; TRBD2 agrees at 7 bases. The V segment lost 3 bases and the J segment 8 bases; nucleotides outside the gene matches: 14. Germline values: CDR1 SGHVS, CDR2 FQNEAQ. CDR3 length: 16 amino acids. CDR3 coding DNA: TGTGCCAGCAGCTTGGTGGGAGGGTTAAATCGGCCTACGCAGTATTTT. Protein sequence: CASSLVGGLNRPTQYF.

The chain carries TRBV6-2 or TRBV6-3 and TRBJ1-6; D possibly corresponds to TRBD1 (5 bases). The CDR3 loop spans 14 amino acids. Germline V gives CDR1 MNHEY, CDR2 SVGEGT. V was clipped by 2 bases and J by 15 bases, with 17 bases between them. The CDR3 is CASSYLRDGKHLHF. The CDR3 DNA reads TGTGCCAGCAGTTACCTCCGGGACGGAAAGCACCTCCACTTT.

In its sample, this clonotype is medium-sized (0.01 to 0.1%). J is TRBJ1-5 and V is TRBV19, with a possible D match to TRBD1 (5 bases). V was trimmed by 2 bases and J by 2 bases, leaving 13 bases between them. Germline V gene sequence: CDR1 LNHDA, CDR2 SQIVND (reference sequence). The CDR3 is made up of 16 amino acids. In DNA, the CDR3 is TGTGCCAGTAGTATAAGTGTGGGGCAGGGCAATCAGCCCCAGCATTTT. Translated, it gives CASSISVGQGNQPQHF.